This is a list of T cell receptor beta chains from one sample in a study of somatic mutations in cytotoxic T cells in rheumatoid arthritis. Clones were sequenced by immunoSEQ multiplex PCR, and TCRdb holds only the in-frame ones, with some missing. The table includes approximately 11,000 clones, about 67% detected once. The sample consisted of CD8+ T cells sorted from blood. The receptors come from an adult with rheumatoid arthritis. Both conserved end residues are part of each CDR3. A D gene is named only where the DNA matches it firmly.

d_gene	v_gene	j_gene	len	CDR3aa	CDR3nt
-	TRBV9	TRBJ2-2	14	CASRSRSYTGELFF	TGTGCCAGCAGGAGCAGGTCCTACACCGGGGAGCTGTTTTTT
TRBD1	TRBV6-1	TRBJ1-3	15	CASSEGQGLGNTIYF	TGTGCCAGCAGTGAAGGACAGGGACTAGGAAACACCATATATTTT
-	TRBV7-9	TRBJ1-2	13	CASSLRFGYGYTF	TGTGCCAGCAGCTTGAGGTTTGGGTATGGCTACACCTTC
TRBD2	TRBV7-7	TRBJ2-7	17	CASSPLSSGAAPYEQYF	TGTGCCAGCAGCCCTCTTAGCAGCGGGGCAGCTCCCTACGAGCAGTACTTC
TRBD1	TRBV11-2	TRBJ2-6	17	CASSSRTGGAGANVLTF	TGTGCCAGCAGCTCCAGAACAGGGGGAGCTGGGGCCAACGTCCTGACTTTC
-	TRBV27	TRBJ2-2	15	CASSPVFVRTGELFF	TGTGCCAGCAGCCCAGTATTCGTTCGGACCGGGGAGCTGTTTTTT
-	TRBV9	TRBJ2-7	15	CASSVGWGSGYEQYF	TGTGCCAGCAGCGTAGGTTGGGGTAGCGGTTACGAGCAGTACTTC
TRBD1	TRBV6-5	TRBJ2-7	15	CASSRTGQPSYEQYF	TGTGCCAGCTCCCGGACAGGGCAGCCCTCCTACGAGCAGTACTTC
-	TRBV6-4	TRBJ1-1	18	CASSDSRDGARMNTEAFF	TGTGCCAGCAGTGACTCGAGGGACGGAGCTCGCATGAACACTGAAGCTTTCTTT
TRBD2	TRBV7-3	TRBJ2-1	17	CASSLRVAGDPYNEQFF	TGTGCCAGCAGCTTAAGAGTAGCGGGGGACCCCTACAATGAGCAGTTCTTC
-	TRBV4-1	TRBJ1-2	16	CASSQDHRTLTYGYTF	TGCGCCAGCAGCCAAGATCACAGGACGTTAACCTATGGCTACACCTTC